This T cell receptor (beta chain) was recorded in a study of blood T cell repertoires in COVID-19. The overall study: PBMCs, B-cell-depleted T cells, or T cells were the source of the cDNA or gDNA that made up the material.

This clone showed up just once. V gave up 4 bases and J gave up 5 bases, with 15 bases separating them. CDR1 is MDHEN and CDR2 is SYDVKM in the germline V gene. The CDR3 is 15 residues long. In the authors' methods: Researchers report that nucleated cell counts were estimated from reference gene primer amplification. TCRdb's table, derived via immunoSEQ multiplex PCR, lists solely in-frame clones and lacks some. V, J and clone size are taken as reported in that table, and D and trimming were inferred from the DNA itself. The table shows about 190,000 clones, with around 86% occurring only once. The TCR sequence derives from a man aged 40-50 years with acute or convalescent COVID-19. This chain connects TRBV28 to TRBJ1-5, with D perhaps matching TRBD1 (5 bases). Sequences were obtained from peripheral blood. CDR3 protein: CASSWWNRMYQPQHF. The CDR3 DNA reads TGTGCCAGCAGTTGGTGGAACAGGATGTATCAGCCCCAGCATTTT.